The 23 T cell receptor beta chains given below trace back to one sample, sequenced in a study of cytomegalovirus exposure and HLA in healthy donors. PCR primers comprised 60 Vbeta and 13 Jbeta primers. Repertoires were generated with immunoSEQ multiplex PCR, while TCRdb's copy carries only in-frame clones and drops some. The profile shows about 160,000 clones, approximately 80% of them singletons. Source material: PBMCs. The receptors were gathered from a male donor in good health and CMV-seropositive.

This chain's CDR3 is CASSLGPAFSNQPQHF. CDR3 bases: TGTGCCAGCAGCTTAGGGCCTGCCTTTAGCAATCAGCCCCAGCATTTT. The rearrangement uses TRBV7-6 and TRBJ1-5; D uncertain. The CDR3 is 16 residues long. V was cut by 1 base and J by 0 bases, with 10 bases left in between. Per germline, CDR1 SGHVS and CDR2 FNYEAQ.

The chain links TRBV10-1 to TRBJ1-1; 7 bases fit TRBD1. The V gene end was trimmed by 6 bases and the J gene end by 1 base; junction bases not matched to a gene: 5. Germline V CDR1 and CDR2: WNHNN, SYGVQD (reference sequence). CDR3 size: 14 residues. DNA of the CDR3: TGCGCCAGCAGAGCCGGGACAGCGAACACTGAAGCTTTCTTT. This encodes CASRAGTANTEAFF.

The V gene is TRBV27, the J gene TRBJ2-2; possibly TRBD1 for D (5 bases). Germline V gene data show CDR1 as MNHEY and CDR2 as SMNVEV (reference sequence). The CDR3 contains 16 residues. Trimming took off 5 bases at V and 5 bases at J, with 18 bases between the two ends. The CDR3 DNA is TGTGCCAGCAGTCCCAGGGCCAACAGGATAACCGGGGAGCTGTTTTTT. Translating gives CASSPRANRITGELFF.

The chain is built from TRBV2 and TRBJ1-5, with a possible D match to TRBD1 (6 bases). Germline values: CDR1 SNHLY, CDR2 FYNNEI. With 6 bases removed from V and 2 bases from J, the gap between germline ends came to 26 bases. This CDR3 is 19 amino acids long. The CDR3 loop reads CASRGGRMRGAMGNQPQHF. CDR3 DNA: TGTGCCAGCAGAGGGGGTCGGATGCGGGGGGCGATGGGCAATCAGCCCCAGCATTTT. Full variable domain (missing parts from reference TRBV2 and TRBJ1-5): EPEVTQTPSHQVTQMGQEVILRCVPISNHLYFYWYRQILGQKVEFLVSFYNNEISEKSEIFDDQFSVERPDGSNFTLKIRSTKLEDSAMYFCASRGGRMRGAMGNQPQHFGDGTRLSIL.

This chain connects TRBV9 to TRBJ2-1; TRBD1 matches at 10 bases. CDR3 length: 17 amino acids. From germline, CDR1 is SGDLS and CDR2 YYNGEE. The J segment lost 1 base and the V segment lost 0 bases, leaving 4 bases of the junction unmatched. In DNA, the CDR3 is TGTGCCAGCAGCGTAGAGGACAGGGGGAGATCCTACAATGAGCAGTTCTTC. This gives the protein CASSVEDRGRSYNEQFF.

The V and J genes are TRBV5-4 and TRBJ1-1; D unclear. Looked up from germline, CDR1 is SGHNT and CDR2 is YYREEE (reference sequence). The CDR3 is 14 amino acids. The germline V and J ends were trimmed by 1 base and 4 bases, with 11 bases remaining between them. In nucleotides, the CDR3 is TGTGCCAGCAGCTTGATCGGGGTTGGCACTGAAGCTTTCTTT. It translates to CASSLIGVGTEAFF.

The chain employs TRBV29-1 and TRBJ1-2; no reliable D call. The ends were cut back, 2 bases at V and 3 bases at J, with 13 bases in the middle. There are 14 residues in the CDR3. Germline V CDR1 and CDR2: SQVTM, ANQGSEA. CDR3 coding DNA: TGCAGCGTTGAACGGGGTTGGGGTGACTATGGCTACACCTTC. Protein sequence: CSVERGWGDYGYTF.

This chain uses TRBV7-2 with TRBJ1-2; D is perhaps TRBD1 (5 bases). Trimming removed 5 bases at V and 2 bases at J, with 15 bases between. The CDR3 consists of 15 residues. Germline CDR1 is SGHTA and CDR2 is FQGNSA. The CDR3 nucleotides read TGTGCCAGCAGCCAAGCCAGGGTAGCAAACTATGGCTACACCTTC. The encoded protein is CASSQARVANYGYTF.

The V gene is TRBV5-6, the J gene TRBJ2-7; 11 bases line up with TRBD1. V trimming: 4 bases; J trimming: 7 bases; junction bases outside the gene matches: 7. The V gene's germline CDR1 is SGHDT and CDR2 YYEEEE. The length of the CDR3 is 14 residues. In DNA, the CDR3 is TGTGCCAGCAGCCCGGGACAGGGGGGGCGAGAGCAGTACTTC. It yields the protein CASSPGQGGREQYF.

This chain links TRBV14 with TRBJ1-5; the D gene is possibly TRBD1 (5 bases). The CDR3 is 16 residues long. Between the trimmed V and J ends, which lost 2 bases and 0 bases, there was a span of 11 bases. Germline CDR1 is SGHDN and CDR2 is FVKESK. The CDR3 reads CASSQNPGLSNQPQHF. The DNA for the CDR3 is TGTGCCAGCAGCCAAAACCCGGGACTTAGCAATCAGCCCCAGCATTTT.

The rearrangement links TRBV30 to TRBJ1-4, with D tentatively TRBD1 (5 bases). Between the trimmed V and J ends, which lost 8 bases and 7 bases, there was a span of 8 bases. Germline CDR1 GTSNPN, CDR2 SVGIG (reference sequence). The CDR3 has 10 amino acids. The chain's CDR3 is CAGGIEKLFF. Written as DNA, the CDR3 is TGTGCCGGGGGGATTGAAAAACTGTTTTTT. Looking up the rest from reference TRBV30 and TRBJ1-4 gives the full variable domain: SQTIHQWPATLVQPVGSPLSLECTVEGTSNPNLYWYRQAAGRGLQLLFYSVGIGQISSEVPQNLSASRPQDRQFILSSKKLLLSDSGFYLCAGGIEKLFFGSGTQLSVL.

This chain links TRBV28 with TRBJ2-3, with D unresolved. The CDR3 sequence is 16 residues long. From germline, CDR1 is MDHEN and CDR2 SYDVKM. Trimming removed 4 bases at V and 4 bases at J, with 18 bases between. CDR3 in DNA: TGTGCCAGCAGTTCGGCCGGAGTCAAACTCCCAGATACGCAGTATTTT. Translating gives CASSSAGVKLPDTQYF.

The rearrangement links TRBV5-1 to TRBJ1-2; D is undetermined. Per germline, CDR1 SGHRS and CDR2 YFSETQ. This CDR3 region has 14 residues. Trimming left V 2 bases short and J 0 bases short, with 8 bases between. The CDR3 DNA sequence: TGCGCCAGCAGCTTAGGGAGGACTAACTATGGCTACACCTTC. Its protein is CASSLGRTNYGYTF.

This chain links TRBV5-8 with TRBJ2-1, with D possibly TRBD2 on 5 matching bases. Trimming shortened V by 6 bases and J by 6 bases, and 16 bases separated the two germline ends. This CDR3 contains 14 residues. Germline V gene data show CDR1 as SGHTS and CDR2 as YDEGEE. CDR3 DNA: TGTGCCAGCATCAAGGTGGGAGCTCCCAATGAGCAGTTCTTC. Translation gives CASIKVGAPNEQFF.

The chain couples TRBV9 to TRBJ1-1, with TRBD1 matching 9 bases. This CDR3 is built from 14 residues. CDR1 is SGDLS and CDR2 is YYNGEE in the germline V gene. V lost 3 bases to trimming and J lost 5 bases; unmatched junction nucleotides: 5. CDR3: CASSGTQGATEAFF. In DNA form, the CDR3 reads TGTGCCAGCAGCGGGACACAGGGGGCGACTGAAGCTTTCTTT. Full variable domain (remainder filled in from reference TRBV9 and TRBJ1-1): DSGVTQTPKHLITATGQRVTLRCSPRSGDLSVYWYQQSLDQGLQFLIQYYNGEERAKGNILERFSAQQFPDLHSELNLSSLELGDSALYFCASSGTQGATEAFFGQGTRLTVV.

This chain joins TRBV6-5 and TRBJ2-1, with D unresolved. Trimming pared 6 bases from V and 4 bases from J, leaving 13 bases between. The CDR3 has 14 amino acids. Germline assignment: CDR1 MNHEY and CDR2 SVGAGI. CDR3 protein: CASRVGSRYNEQFF. CDR3 nucleotides: TGTGCCAGCAGGGTCGGGTCCCGATACAATGAGCAGTTCTTC.

The J gene is TRBJ2-1, the V gene TRBV25-1; the match to TRBD1 covers 7 bases. The CDR3 runs 14 residues. Germline V gene data show CDR1 as MGHDK and CDR2 as SYGVNS. V was clipped by 6 bases and J by 3 bases; unmatched bases: 5. The CDR3 DNA is TGTGCCAGCAGACAGGGGTGGGGCTACAATGAGCAGTTCTTC. This encodes CASRQGWGYNEQFF.

The rearrangement joins TRBV15 to TRBJ2-5; 7 nucleotides line up with TRBD2. The J segment lost 4 bases and the V segment lost 0 bases, leaving 11 bases of the junction unmatched. Germline V gene data show CDR1 as LNHNV and CDR2 as YYDKDF (reference sequence). This CDR3 is 17 amino acids long. The CDR3 loop reads CATSRDRARELVETQYF. In DNA form, the CDR3 reads TGTGCCACCAGCAGAGATCGAGCGCGGGAGTTGGTAGAGACCCAGTACTTC.

The chain links TRBV14 to TRBJ1-1; D is undetermined. CDR1 and CDR2 (germline): SGHDN, FVKESK. The CDR3 contains 14 residues. V shed 0 bases and J shed 8 bases, with 13 bases lying between them. Here the CDR3 reads CASSQEIARAEAFF. CDR3 nucleotides: TGTGCCAGCAGCCAAGAAATAGCCAGAGCAGAAGCTTTCTTT.

The chain uses TRBV20-1 and TRBJ1-4; no clear D gene. V shed 2 bases and J shed 8 bases, with 6 bases lying between them. This CDR3 spans 11 amino acids. CDR1 is DFQATT, CDR2 SNEGSKA, per germline (reference sequence). The CDR3 spells CSARNLEKLFF. DNA of the CDR3: TGCAGTGCTAGAAATCTAGAAAAACTGTTTTTT.

The chain carries TRBV19 and TRBJ2-3; perhaps TRBD2 as D (5 bases). V lost 3 bases to trimming and J lost 6 bases, with 19 bases between them. The CDR3 contains 16 residues. Germline values: CDR1 LNHDA, CDR2 SQIVND (reference sequence). The CDR3 spells CASSIAQTGRGDTQYF. CDR3 nucleotide sequence: TGTGCCAGTAGTATTGCGCAGACCGGTCGAGGGGATACGCAGTATTTT.

J is TRBJ2-3 and V is TRBV7-2; a weak D match, TRBD2 (6 bases). The CDR3 contains 14 residues. Looked up from germline, CDR1 is SGHTA and CDR2 is FQGNSA. The V and J ends lost 1 base and 6 bases respectively, with 11 bases between them. The CDR3 spells CASSLVAEGDTQYF. The CDR3 bases are TGTGCCAGCAGCTTAGTTGCGGAGGGGGATACGCAGTATTTT.

The DNA for the CDR3 is TGTGCCAGCAGTGAATTCAGGGGGAAGGACACTGAAGCTTTCTTT. The encoded protein is CASSEFRGKDTEAFF. This chain connects TRBV6-4 to TRBJ1-1; 7 bases agree with TRBD1. Per germline, CDR1 MRHNA and CDR2 SNTAGT. The length of the CDR3 is 15 residues. V was pared by 3 bases and J by 3 bases, with 7 bases of the junction left unmatched.